This T cell receptor beta chain was identified in a study of T cell changes during pregnancy in multiple sclerosis. Repertoires were generated with immunoSEQ multiplex PCR, while TCRdb's copy carries only in-frame clones and drops some. The sample consists of roughly 60,000 clones, around 93% of them appearing once. The sequencing used CD4+ T cells from peripheral blood mononuclear cells, collected before pregnancy. The TCR was taken from a female donor with multiple sclerosis, enrolled in a pregnancy study.

The CDR3 here is CASSQLNEKLFF. The CDR3 nucleotides read TGCGCCAGCAGCCAACTTAATGAAAAACTGTTTTTT. The chain couples TRBV4-3 to TRBJ1-4; no clear D. Germline V gene lookup returns CDR1 LGHNA and CDR2 YSLEER. Trimming stripped 2 bases from V and 4 bases from J, with 2 bases between. The CDR3 consists of 12 residues.